This T cell receptor beta chain was found in a study of blood T cells in healthy people across ages. Trimming took off 7 bases at V and 7 bases at J, with 11 bases between the two ends. The CDR3 spans 11 residues. The germline V gene encodes CDR1 SQVTM and CDR2 ANQGSEA. Together with a sample-barcoded 5' primer, a J-beta primer mix was included in a second PCR lasting about 6 to 11 cycles. TCRdb reanalysed the 5' RACE reads using MiXCR and keeps one entry per CDR3 protein. The repertoire consists of around 900,000 distinct CDR3 sequences, with about 53% occurring once and the leading ten covering about 20%. This clonotype has a count of ten or more.

The chain links TRBV29-1 to TRBJ2-1, with D possibly being TRBD1 (5 bases). This TCR came from a woman aged 55-69 years in good health. Material for sequencing was blood. CDR3 sequence (DNA): TGCAGCGGGGGCTTCGAAAATGAGCAGTTCTTC. Amino acid sequence: CSGGFENEQFF.